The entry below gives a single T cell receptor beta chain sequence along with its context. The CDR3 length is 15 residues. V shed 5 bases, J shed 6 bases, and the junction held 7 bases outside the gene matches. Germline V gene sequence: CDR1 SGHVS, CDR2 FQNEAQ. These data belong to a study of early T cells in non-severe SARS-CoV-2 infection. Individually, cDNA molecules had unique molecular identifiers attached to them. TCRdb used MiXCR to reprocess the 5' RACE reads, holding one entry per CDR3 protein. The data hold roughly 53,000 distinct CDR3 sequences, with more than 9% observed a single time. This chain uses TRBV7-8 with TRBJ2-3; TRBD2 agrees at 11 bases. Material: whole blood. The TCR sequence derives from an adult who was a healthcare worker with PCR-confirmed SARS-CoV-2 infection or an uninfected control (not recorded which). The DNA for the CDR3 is TGTGCCAGCAGCACCGCGTCTAGCGGGAGGGATACGCAGTATTTT. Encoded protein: CASSTASSGRDTQYF.